Listed here are 28 T cell receptor beta chains from one sample, sequenced in a study of cytomegalovirus exposure and HLA in healthy donors. PCR involved 60 Vbeta and 13 Jbeta primers. Method: immunoSEQ multiplex PCR; TCRdb's copy keeps in-frame clones and lacks some. The sample lists fewer than 150,000 clones, over 70% seen once, with roughly 4.2% in the top ten. The material sequenced was PBMCs. Receptors originate from a woman in her forties in good health and CMV-seropositive.

Turning to this clone: The sample holds other DNA sequences that translate to the same CDR3. This sequence joins TRBV7-2 and TRBJ1-2, with 9 bases lining up with TRBD1. V dropped 4 bases and J dropped 5; count of bases not matched to a gene: 2. CDR3 length: 13 amino acids. Germline V lookup: CDR1 SGHTA, CDR2 FQGNSA. Here the CDR3 reads CASSSGQGYGYTF. CDR3 in DNA: TGTGCCAGCAGCTCAGGACAGGGGTATGGCTACACCTTC.

V usage is TRBV27 and J usage is TRBJ1-1; D gene ambiguous. Germline V CDR1 and CDR2: MNHEY, SMNVEV (reference sequence). This CDR3 has 14 amino acids. The V end lost 4 bases, the J end lost 0 bases, and 9 bases lay between the germline ends. For the CDR3, the DNA is TGTGCCAGCAGTTCCCCAACAGTGAACACTGAAGCTTTCTTT. This translates into CASSSPTVNTEAFF.

The V gene is TRBV7-9, the J gene TRBJ2-7, with a tentative D call TRBD1 (5 bases). CDR1 and CDR2 (germline): SEHNR, FQNEAQ (reference sequence). The CDR3 has 14 amino acids. V lost 7 bases and J 6 bases, leaving 19 bases between the germline ends. CDR3 loop: CASIGASSVREQYF. The CDR3 coding sequence is TGTGCCAGCATTGGGGCTAGTAGTGTTCGCGAGCAGTACTTC.

This clone appeared a few times. This chain links TRBV9 with TRBJ2-3; D possibly corresponds to TRBD2 (5 bases). Trimming cost V 3 bases and J 0 bases, with 8 bases left between them. Germline loops: CDR1 SGDLS, CDR2 YYNGEE. The CDR3 runs 14 residues. The CDR3 DNA sequence: TGTGCCAGCAGCGCAAGGACTAGCACAGATACGCAGTATTTT. Translating it yields CASSARTSTDTQYF.

This chain uses TRBV5-6 with TRBJ1-5; D may be TRBD1 (5 bases). The CDR3 has 17 residues. The V and J ends lost 4 bases and 1 base respectively, with 18 bases between them. From germline, CDR1 is SGHDT and CDR2 YYEEEE. CDR3 DNA: TGTGCCAGCAGCAACTACATAGGGGTCCCAAGCAATCAGCCCCAGCATTTT. Amino acids: CASSNYIGVPSNQPQHF.

The chain is built from TRBV9 and TRBJ1-2; TRBD1 aligns across 12 bases. Losses at the gene ends were 3 bases for V and 8 bases for J; bases not matched to a gene: 8. Per the germline V gene, CDR1 is SGDLS and CDR2 is YYNGEE. The CDR3 has 15 residues. The CDR3 region is CASSGPGQGAGGYTF. DNA for the CDR3: TGTGCCAGCAGCGGCCCGGGACAGGGGGCTGGAGGCTACACCTTC.

V is TRBV6-1 and J is TRBJ1-5, with 7 bases that match TRBD1. V lost 2 bases and J lost 4; bases outside the gene matches: 8. CDR3 length: 16 amino acids. Looked up from germline, CDR1 is MNHNS and CDR2 is SASEGT. The CDR3 spells CASSEKGRGFNQPQHF. CDR3 sequence (DNA): TGTGCCAGCAGTGAAAAGGGCAGGGGGTTTAATCAGCCCCAGCATTTT.

The gene calls are TRBV9 and TRBJ2-2, with D possibly being TRBD2 (6 bases). Germline V gene sequence: CDR1 SGDLS, CDR2 YYNGEE. The CDR3 covers 15 residues. Trimming took off 0 bases at V and 6 bases at J, with 12 bases between the two ends. The CDR3 bases are TGTGCCAGCAGCGTAGACGGGGGTATCGCCGGGGAGCTGTTTTTT. Encoded protein: CASSVDGGIAGELFF.

In this sample, this clone turned up once. This rearrangement joins TRBV30 to TRBJ1-3, with TRBD1 matching over 7 bases. CDR3 length equals 15 residues. Germline-derived CDR1 and CDR2 are GTSNPN and SVGIG (reference sequence). The V gene end was trimmed by 0 bases and the J gene end by 2 bases; junction bases not matched to a gene: 4. The CDR3 sequence: CAWSVGQATGNTIYF. The CDR3, as DNA: TGTGCCTGGAGTGTTGGACAGGCGACTGGAAACACCATATATTTT.

This rearrangement joins TRBV18 to TRBJ1-5; 8 nucleotides align to TRBD1. The ends lost 4 bases at V and 5 bases at J; junction bases unmatched: 13. There are 17 residues in the CDR3. Germline V gives CDR1 KGHSH, CDR2 LQKENI. This chain's CDR3 is CASSRNSGGGGDQPQHF. The CDR3 DNA is TGTGCCAGCTCACGAAACTCAGGGGGCGGAGGCGATCAGCCCCAGCATTTT.

The DNA of the CDR3 is TGCGCCAGCAGCTTGGTAGCGTTTGGGGCCAACGTCCTGACTTTC. Translated: CASSLVAFGANVLTF. The V and J genes are TRBV5-1 and TRBJ2-6; maybe TRBD2 (5 bases). V lost 0 bases and J lost 3, with 7 bases in between. There are 15 residues in the CDR3. Looked up from germline, CDR1 is SGHRS and CDR2 is YFSETQ.

This clone occurred a few times. The genes are TRBV6-1 and TRBJ1-4, with D maybe TRBD1 (5 bases). The CDR3 contains 13 residues. Germline V gene sequence: CDR1 MNHNS, CDR2 SASEGT. Between the trimmed V and J ends, which lost 7 bases and 7 bases, there was a span of 13 bases. The CDR3 nucleotides read TGTGCCAGCACATCAGGGATCGGTGAAAAACTGTTTTTT. It yields the protein CASTSGIGEKLFF.

The chain is built from TRBV5-1 and TRBJ1-1; 9 bases agree with TRBD1. This CDR3 contains 16 residues. The germline CDR1 and CDR2 sequences are SGHRS and YFSETQ. Unmatched junction bases numbered 17, after V lost 7 bases and J lost 7 bases. The CDR3 coding sequence is TGCGCCAGCCGGGGCCCGGGACAGGGCTCGTCGCGTGAAGCTTTCTTT. Protein product: CASRGPGQGSSREAFF.

The V and J genes are TRBV7-3 and TRBJ2-1, with 8 nucleotides matching TRBD2. J gave up 8 bases and V 0 bases, and 3 bases lay outside the gene matches. The germline V gene has CDR1 SGHTA and CDR2 FQGTGA. The CDR3 contains 14 residues. The chain's CDR3 is CASSLTGSGDEQFF. In nucleotides, the CDR3 is TGTGCCAGCAGCTTAACGGGTAGCGGGGATGAGCAGTTCTTC.

The chain has TRBV10-3 and TRBJ2-7; 7 nucleotides align to TRBD2. V trimming: 4 bases; J trimming: 3 bases; junction bases outside the gene matches: 6. Per the germline V gene, CDR1 is ENHRY and CDR2 is SYGVKD. The CDR3 is made up of 14 amino acids. The CDR3 is CAISGAGLSYEQYF. CDR3 bases: TGTGCCATCAGTGGAGCGGGGCTAAGCTACGAGCAGTACTTC.

This clone was counted a single time. The V gene is TRBV7-8, the J gene TRBJ2-7; the match to TRBD2 covers 13 bases. The CDR3 loop spans 15 amino acids. The trim removed 5 bases at V and 4 bases at J, leaving 5 bases unmatched. CDR1 and CDR2 from the germline V gene are SGHVS and FQNEAQ. The CDR3 bases are TGTGCCAGCAGCCGACTAGCGGGAGGATCGTACGAGCAGTACTTC. Translating it yields CASSRLAGGSYEQYF. The whole variable domain, remainder taken from reference TRBV7-8 and TRBJ2-7, is GAGVSQSPRYKVAKRGQDVALRCDPISGHVSLFWYQQALGQGPEFLTYFQNEAQLDKSGLPSDRFFAERPEGSVSTLKIQRTQQEDSAVYLCASSRLAGGSYEQYFGPGTRLTVT.

The chain carries TRBV5-4 and TRBJ2-1; no clear D. The V gene lost 1 base and the J gene lost 0 bases, with 2 bases spanning the gap. Per the germline V gene, CDR1 is SGHNT and CDR2 is YYREEE (reference sequence). CDR3 size: 13 residues. The CDR3 nucleotides read TGTGCCAGCAGCTTGCGCTCCTACAATGAGCAGTTCTTC. It yields the protein CASSLRSYNEQFF.

The genes are TRBV14 and TRBJ1-1; TRBD1 matches 8 bases. The CDR3 extends over 14 amino acids. V shed 1 base, J shed 5 bases, and the junction held 3 bases outside the gene matches. Germline CDR1 reads SGHDN; CDR2 reads FVKESK. CDR3 bases: TGTGCCAGCAGCCAAGGGACAGGGATGACTGAAGCTTTCTTT. It yields the protein CASSQGTGMTEAFF. The whole variable domain, filled in from reference TRBV14 and TRBJ1-1, reads EAGVTQFPSHSVIEKGQTVTLRCDPISGHDNLYWYRRVMGKEIKFLLHFVKESKQDESGMPNNRFLAERTGGTYSTLKVQPAELEDSGVYFCASSQGTGMTEAFFGQGTRLTVV.

The CDR3 DNA reads as TGTGCCAGCAGCTTAGAGCTCTCCTACAATGAGCAGTTCTTC. Its translation: CASSLELSYNEQFF. The chain uses TRBV7-9 and TRBJ2-1; D not certain. In germline, CDR1 is SEHNR, CDR2 FQNEAQ (reference sequence). The germline V and J ends were trimmed by 1 base and 0 bases, with 4 bases remaining between them. The CDR3 consists of 14 residues.

This chain joins TRBV18 and TRBJ1-1; D is unresolved. V lost 5 bases, J lost 1 base, and 8 bases lay in between. Germline V gene sequence: CDR1 KGHSH, CDR2 LQKENI. This CDR3 is 13 amino acids long. The CDR3 region is CASSSQANTEAFF. The DNA for the CDR3 is TGTGCCAGCTCAAGCCAGGCGAACACTGAAGCTTTCTTT. The whole variable domain, filled in from reference TRBV18 and TRBJ1-1, reads NAGVMQNPRHLVRRRGQEARLRCSPMKGHSHVYWYRQLPEEGLKFMVYLQKENIIDESGMPKERFSAEFPKEGPSILRIQQVVRGDSAAYFCASSSQANTEAFFGQGTRLTVV.

This clone was seen more than once but under ten times. V and J are TRBV12-5 and TRBJ2-3; possible D gene TRBD1, 6 bases. Germline values: CDR1 LGHNT, CDR2 FRNRAP. This CDR3 spans 16 amino acids. Trimming shortened V by 4 bases and J by 4 bases, and 18 bases separated the two germline ends. The CDR3 spells CASGSFIGRGPDTQYF. For the CDR3, the DNA is TGTGCTAGTGGTTCGTTCATCGGCAGGGGCCCAGATACGCAGTATTTT.

The genes are TRBV9 and TRBJ1-4, with D possibly being TRBD1 (5 bases). The V gene lost 0 bases and the J gene lost 3 bases, with 18 bases spanning the gap. The CDR3 has 18 amino acids. Germline V gives CDR1 SGDLS, CDR2 YYNGEE. The CDR3 region is CASSVAPVDRSPNEKLFF. In DNA, the CDR3 is TGTGCCAGCAGCGTAGCTCCCGTTGACAGATCCCCTAATGAAAAACTGTTTTTT.

This chain uses TRBV1 with TRBJ2-3; the D call of TRBD2 is as the table states it, not checked on the DNA. TRBV1 is a recognized pseudogene. This CDR3 has 16 residues. CDR3 bases: TGCACCAGCAGCCCACACGGGGGGTATAACACAGATACGCAGTATTTT. Amino acids: CTSSPHGGYNTDTQYF.

The rearrangement links TRBV7-6 to TRBJ2-3; maybe TRBD2 (6 bases). Trimming took 5 bases from V and 4 from J, leaving 16 bases between them. The CDR3 totals 15 residues. Germline lookup yields CDR1 SGHVS and CDR2 FNYEAQ. The CDR3, as DNA: TGTGCCAGCAGCCAGGGACCAAGGGAGGCAGATACGCAGTATTTT. It is translated as CASSQGPREADTQYF.

V and J are TRBV27 and TRBJ1-4; D not resolved. This CDR3 contains 16 residues. With 1 base removed from V and 2 bases from J, the gap between germline ends came to 11 bases. Per the germline V gene, CDR1 is MNHEY and CDR2 is SMNVEV (reference sequence). As DNA, the CDR3 is TGTGCCAGCAGTTTATACTGGAGGCCCACTAATGAAAAACTGTTTTTT. It codes for CASSLYWRPTNEKLFF.

This clone was detected only a few times. The chain carries TRBV6-6 and TRBJ2-1, with 7 bases lining up with TRBD2. Germline assignment: CDR1 MNHNY and CDR2 SVGAGI (reference sequence). V lost 7 bases to trimming and J lost 4 bases; unmatched junction nucleotides: 10. CDR3 length: 15 amino acids. The CDR3 nucleotides are TGTGCCAGCACCCAGTTGGGCGGGGGTTACAATGAGCAGTTCTTC. Translating it yields CASTQLGGGYNEQFF.

The chain uses TRBV5-4 and TRBJ2-7; D call uncertain. The CDR3 has 12 residues. Germline-derived CDR1 and CDR2 are SGHNT and YYREEE (reference sequence). V was cut by 2 bases and J by 7 bases, with 10 bases left in between. The CDR3 coding sequence is TGTGCCAGCAGCTTAGACTCTCGGGAGCAGTACTTC. The encoded protein is CASSLDSREQYF.

The J gene is TRBJ2-2, the V gene TRBV6-5, with TRBD1 identical over 8 bases. Germline CDR1 is MNHEY and CDR2 is SVGAGI. J gave up 6 bases and V 8 bases, and 8 bases lay outside the gene matches. This CDR3 comprises 14 residues. The DNA of the CDR3 is TGTGCCAGCGGCCGCAGGGGGCGTCCCGGGGAGCTGTTTTTT. This gives the protein CASGRRGRPGELFF.